This is a list of T cell receptor beta chains from one sample in a study of beta chain features in type 1 diabetes. Using immunoSEQ multiplex PCR, the repertoire was profiled, and TCRdb retains in-frame clones only, with some absent. The sample yields 130,000 to 150,000 clones, roughly an eighth seen once. Sequenced material: central memory CD4+ T cells from blood. The receptors originated from a man in his late teens or twenties with type 1 diabetes. The CDR3 runs from the conserved cysteine through the conserved F or W. D genes are given only for firm matches. For some rows the clone size is stated as once, few or many, or as a class when expanded; others skip it.

TRBV9,-,-,TRBJ1-6,CASSVTDSNSPLHF
TRBV12-5,-,-,TRBJ2-3,CASGLVIGGPSADTQYF
TRBV7-6,-,-,TRBJ2-7,CASSPREAGLVYEQYF
TRBV30,-,TRBD2,TRBJ2-3,CAWSVLAGLTDTQYF
TRBV5-4,few,-,TRBJ2-5,CASNLGTGKGQETQYF
TRBV6-6,many,-,TRBJ2-3,CASSFPSPDTQYF
TRBV20-1,-,-,TRBJ2-3,CSASRDTQYF
TRBV11-3,few,TRBD2,TRBJ2-7,CASSSGEAYEQYF
TRBV5-5,-,TRBD1,TRBJ2-5,CASSGRAGTGGETQYF
TRBV2,-,-,TRBJ1-2,CASSEGMTGYGYTF
TRBV5-6,few,TRBD1,TRBJ2-4,CASRTLLGQGTPMGIQYF
TRBV27,-,-,TRBJ2-3,CASSLSLAIDTQYF
TRBV5-1,-,-,TRBJ1-6,CASSDGPAKGNSPLHF
TRBV11-2,few,-,TRBJ1-1,CASSFGPGPQEAFF
TRBV9,few,-,TRBJ2-5,CASSAGTRSGQETQYF
TRBV7-9,few,-,TRBJ1-5,CASSLVGDSNQPQHF